What follows are 21 T cell receptor beta chains derived from one specimen sequenced in a study of CD4 T cells in relation to SARS-CoV-2 and coronaviruses. Using immunoSEQ multiplex PCR, the repertoire was profiled, and TCRdb retains in-frame clones only, with some absent. This sample has about 56,000 clones, with roughly 94% found just once. The sample consisted of naive CD4+ T cells from PBMCs. Specified subset: naive CD4+ T cells isolated by negative enrichment. These receptors all stem from an adult with COVID-19.

This clone appeared once. The chain is built from TRBV7-2 and TRBJ2-3; unclear D gene. V was cut by 5 bases and J by 3 bases, with 6 bases left in between. In germline, CDR1 is SGHTA, CDR2 FQGNSA. This CDR3 has 12 amino acids. This CDR3 is CASSPGTDTQYF. The CDR3 region has the DNA TGTGCCAGCAGCCCGGGTACAGATACGCAGTATTTT.

This chain links TRBV5-1 with TRBJ2-5; D is unclear. The germline V gene encodes CDR1 SGHRS and CDR2 YFSETQ. Trimming took 2 bases from V and 1 from J, leaving 6 bases between them. The length of the CDR3 is 13 residues. CDR3 bases: TGCGCCAGCAGCTTAGTTTCCCAAGAGACCCAGTACTTC. Amino acid sequence: CASSLVSQETQYF.

The V and J genes are TRBV28 and TRBJ2-5; 7 positions agree with TRBD2. The junction had 12 bases not matched to a gene; V was cut back by 10 bases and J by 1 base. Germline CDR1 reads MDHEN; CDR2 reads SYDVKM. The CDR3 length is 15 residues. This CDR3 is CATDPAGEGQETQYF. The DNA for the CDR3 is TGTGCCACGGACCCCGCGGGAGAGGGCCAAGAGACCCAGTACTTC.

The V and J genes are TRBV19 and TRBJ2-3; D tentatively fits TRBD1 or TRBD2 (5 bases each). Germline-derived CDR1 and CDR2 are LNHDA and SQIVND (reference sequence). CDR3 size: 16 residues. V gave up 5 bases and J gave up 0 bases, with 15 bases separating them. DNA of the CDR3: TGTGCCAGTAGTGATACGCCGGGACGGAGCACAGATACGCAGTATTTT. Encoded protein: CASSDTPGRSTDTQYF.

This chain connects TRBV5-4 to TRBJ2-1, with 9 bases that match TRBD2. Per germline, CDR1 SGHNT and CDR2 YYREEE (reference sequence). CDR3 size: 15 residues. The V and J ends lost 4 bases and 0 bases, in that order; junction bases with no gene match: 2. CDR3 bases: TGTGCCAGCAGCCTTAGCGGGAGCTCCTACAATGAGCAGTTCTTC. It encodes CASSLSGSSYNEQFF.

This sequence joins TRBV4-2 and TRBJ2-7; TRBD2 matches 12 bases. With V trimmed by 3 bases and J by 4 bases, 7 bases remained unmatched. This CDR3 has 16 residues. Germline CDR1 and CDR2: LGHNA and YNFKEQ. DNA for the CDR3: TGTGCCAGCAGCCATAACCTAGCGGGAGGGTTATACGAGCAGTACTTC. This translates into CASSHNLAGGLYEQYF.

The table lists this clone with a count of one. The chain joins TRBV2 to TRBJ1-1; the match to TRBD1 covers 8 bases. Germline V CDR1 and CDR2: SNHLY, FYNNEI. Germline trimming cut 7 bases from V and 0 bases from J; bases unmatched to any gene: 4. The CDR3 extends over 14 amino acids. CDR3 DNA sequence: TGTGCCAGCAAGACAGGGGCTATGAACACTGAAGCTTTCTTT. As protein: CASKTGAMNTEAFF.

The chain links TRBV6-5 to TRBJ2-3; D is perhaps TRBD2 (5 bases). This CDR3 contains 15 residues. Germline V gives CDR1 MNHEY, CDR2 SVGAGI. V dropped 3 bases and J dropped 1 base, with 11 bases sitting between them. DNA of the CDR3: TGTGCCAGCAGTTATTCGTACGGGGGCACAGATACGCAGTATTTT. Translation: CASSYSYGGTDTQYF.

This clone was observed once. The J gene is TRBJ1-4, the V gene TRBV2; no definite D call. Trimming took 11 bases from V and 8 from J, leaving 18 bases between them. This CDR3 has 13 amino acids. The germline V gene has CDR1 SNHLY and CDR2 FYNNEI. CDR3 DNA: TGTGCCTCTAGCGGCGGGGAAAGGGAAAAACTGTTTTTT. Protein: CASSGGEREKLFF.

The chain employs TRBV28 and TRBJ2-1; a possible D gene is TRBD1 (5 bases). Looked up from germline, CDR1 is MDHEN and CDR2 is SYDVKM. The CDR3 covers 13 residues. V shed 1 base and J shed 9 bases, with 10 bases lying between them. This CDR3 is CASSLLADIEQFF. Written as DNA, the CDR3 is TGTGCCAGCAGTTTATTGGCGGACATTGAGCAGTTCTTC.

The chain has TRBV29-1 and TRBJ1-2; possibly TRBD1 for D (5 bases). The CDR3 contains 12 residues. V lost 7 bases and J lost 2, with 11 bases in between. The germline CDR1 and CDR2 sequences are SQVTM and ANQGSEA. In DNA form, the CDR3 reads TGCAGCGGTTCGACAGCGAACTATGGCTACACCTTC. This encodes CSGSTANYGYTF.

This clone was seen more than once but under ten times. This chain joins TRBV6-6 and TRBJ1-5; no clear D. Trimming stripped 5 bases from V and 8 bases from J, with 13 bases between. CDR3 size: 13 residues. The germline CDR1 and CDR2 sequences are MNHNY and SVGAGI (reference sequence). The CDR3 DNA follows: TGTGCCAGCAGTCTGACTCGGGAGGAGCCCCAGCATTTT. The encoded protein is CASSLTREEPQHF.

CDR3 in DNA: TGTGCCAGCATCAGCAGGGTTTCCAGCTCCTACAATGAGCAGTTCTTC. This gives the protein CASISRVSSSYNEQFF. The chain recombines TRBV28 with TRBJ2-1; TRBD1 might be the D (5 bases). V lost 7 bases, J lost 0 bases, and 16 bases lay in between. The CDR3 consists of 16 residues. Germline V lookup: CDR1 MDHEN, CDR2 SYDVKM.

The chain couples TRBV27 to TRBJ2-7, with D possibly being TRBD2 (6 bases). Germline V gene lookup returns CDR1 MNHEY and CDR2 SMNVEV (reference sequence). CDR3 size: 12 residues. V gave up 7 bases and J gave up 6 bases, with 13 bases separating them. The DNA for the CDR3 is TGTGCCAGCAATCGGGGAGGAGGCGAGCAGTACTTC. Amino acids: CASNRGGGEQYF.

The chain employs TRBV5-4 and TRBJ2-3; D gene unclear. In germline, CDR1 is SGHNT, CDR2 YYREEE (reference sequence). V was cut by 4 bases and J by 7 bases, with 22 bases left in between. This CDR3 comprises 16 residues. In nucleotides, the CDR3 is TGTGCCAGCAGCAAAGGTCCGGGCCGCGTAGATAATACGCAGTATTTT. Protein product: CASSKGPGRVDNTQYF.

V gene TRBV30 combines with J gene TRBJ2-7; D is perhaps TRBD1 (6 bases). CDR3 length: 15 amino acids. V gave up 3 bases and J gave up 2 bases, with 17 bases separating them. CDR1 GTSNPN and CDR2 SVGIG come from the germline V gene (reference sequence). The CDR3 DNA sequence: TGTGCCTGGAGGACCAAGGGGGTGTCCCCCTACGAGCAGTACTTC. Its protein product is CAWRTKGVSPYEQYF. Variable domain in full (rest from reference TRBV30 and TRBJ2-7): SQTIHQWPATLVQPVGSPLSLECTVEGTSNPNLYWYRQAAGRGLQLLFYSVGIGQISSEVPQNLSASRPQDRQFILSSKKLLLSDSGFYLCAWRTKGVSPYEQYFGPGTRLTVT.

CDR3 coding DNA: TGCGCCAGCAGCTTGAACTTCCTAGACTATGGCTACACCTTC. Amino acids: CASSLNFLDYGYTF. The chain employs TRBV5-1 and TRBJ1-2; D ambiguous. The germline gives CDR1 SGHRS, CDR2 YFSETQ. This CDR3 contains 14 residues. V was shortened by 1 base and J by 3 bases, with 10 bases between the two germline ends.

The CDR3: CASSRLAGAFGELFF. The CDR3, as DNA: TGTGCCAGCAGCAGACTAGCGGGAGCTTTCGGGGAGCTGTTTTTT. The genes are TRBV11-2 and TRBJ2-2; 12 bases match TRBD2. The CDR3 totals 15 residues. Per germline, CDR1 SGHAT and CDR2 FQNNGV. Trimming cost V 5 bases and J 7 bases; bases outside gene matches: 5.

J is TRBJ2-2 and V is TRBV6-2 or TRBV6-3, with TRBD2 as a possible D gene (5 bases). The CDR3 totals 15 residues. The ends were cut back, 5 bases at V and 1 base at J, with 11 bases in the middle. Germline V gene data show CDR1 as MNHEY and CDR2 as SVGEGT. The CDR3 region is CASSQLDWNTGELFF. In DNA, the CDR3 is TGTGCCAGCAGTCAACTAGACTGGAACACCGGGGAGCTGTTTTTT.

The V and J genes are TRBV21-1 and TRBJ1-5; the D call TRBD1 from the table was never checked on the DNA. TRBV21-1 constitutes a pseudogene. CDR3 length equals 19 residues. The CDR3 DNA follows: TGTGCCAGCAGCAAAGTAGCGGCAGGGGGCCCAACGGCCGATCAGCCCCAGCATTTT. Translation: CASSKVAAGGPTADQPQHF.

The chain links TRBV4-2 to TRBJ2-7; tentative D call: TRBD2 (7 bases). Deletions cut 2 bases from V and 9 bases from J, with 23 bases between. CDR3 length: 16 residues. Germline CDR1 and CDR2: LGHNA and YNFKEQ. The CDR3 bases are TGTGCCAGCAGCCAACTTGTGAGCGGGACAACCTTCGCGCAGTACTTC. Amino acids: CASSQLVSGTTFAQYF.